The T cell receptor (beta chain) described here comes from a study of CD8 T cells in ankylosing spondylitis. Notes on the study in general: Some motif variants had been reported before (in reactive arthritis synovial fluid and blood). Disease-linked clones were found to be CD8+ and relatively rare in peripheral blood. Blood from ankylosing spondylitis patients appeared to carry a characteristic roughly eight-variant TCR beta motif.

On this clonotype itself: The antigen remains undetermined.

Libraries for TCR beta were made by quantitative 5'-RACE with molecular barcodes. MiXCR, applied by TCRdb to the 5' RACE reads, yields one record per CDR3 protein. This table holds 670,000 or so distinct CDR3 sequences, 19% found once. The CDR3 covers 17 residues. Trimming cost V 2 bases and J 4 bases; bases outside gene matches: 10. CDR1 is SGHTA, CDR2 FQGNSA, per germline. Sequencing was carried out using blood, either unsorted or a sorted T cell fraction (not recorded which). The sequence came from a male donor with ankylosing spondylitis. The rearrangement links TRBV7-2 to TRBJ2-3; 9 bases map to TRBD2. DNA for the CDR3: TGTGCCAGCAGCTTACTTGCTAGCGGGATGGCTGCAGATACGCAGTATTTT. It encodes CASSLLASGMAADTQYF.